This passage covers 17 T cell receptor beta chains from one sample sequenced in a study of blood T cells in healthy people across ages. Through a sample-barcoded 5' primer and a J-beta primer mix, a second PCR was run for 7 to 11 cycles. TCRdb itself ran the 5' RACE reads through MiXCR, one entry per CDR3 protein. The table lists hundreds of thousands of distinct CDR3 sequences, 20% to 25% of them singletons, with more than 8.5% in the top ten. The sample was also linked to a second study, of T cells of mothers and their children.

Sequences were obtained from blood. Every receptor here comes from a boy younger than 18 in good health.

The sample holds a few counts of this clonotype. The rearrangement links TRBV25-1 to TRBJ2-3, with D hard to call. Trimming left V 3 bases short and J 7 bases short, with 11 bases between. The CDR3 is 13 residues long. CDR1 and CDR2 from the germline V gene are MGHDK and SYGVNS. The CDR3 DNA sequence: TGTGCCAGCAGTGAGTCCTTGGTTAATACGCAGTATTTT. Translating gives CASSESLVNTQYF.

Only a few counts were recorded for this clonotype. The chain uses TRBV7-3 and TRBJ2-6, with D possibly being TRBD2 (5 bases). This CDR3 is built from 15 residues. V lost 4 bases and J 4 bases, leaving 11 bases between the germline ends. Germline values: CDR1 SGHTA, CDR2 FQGTGA. CDR3 sequence (DNA): TGTGCCAGCAGCTCCCCGGGCGGGGGGGCCAACGTCCTGACTTTC. Protein: CASSSPGGGANVLTF.

This clonotype came up a few times. The chain is built from TRBV15 and TRBJ1-1; tentatively, D is TRBD1 (6 bases). Per the germline V gene, CDR1 is LNHNV and CDR2 is YYDKDF (reference sequence). The ends were cut back, 6 bases at V and 5 bases at J, with 13 bases in the middle. CDR3 length: 13 residues. The CDR3 protein is CATSQGLGTEAFF. DNA for the CDR3: TGTGCCACCAGTCAGGGGCTCGGGACTGAAGCTTTCTTT. Full variable domain (missing parts from reference TRBV15 and TRBJ1-1): DAMVIQNPRYQVTQFGKPVTLSCSQTLNHNVMYWYQQKSSQAPKLLFHYYDKDFNNEADTPDNFQSRRPNTSFCFLDIRSPGLGDTAMYLCATSQGLGTEAFFGQGTRLTVV.

The sample holds a few counts of this clonotype. The chain links TRBV7-9 to TRBJ2-5; possibly TRBD2 for D (5 bases). V lost 3 bases and J 0 bases, leaving 14 bases between the germline ends. The CDR3 consists of 16 residues. Germline lookup yields CDR1 SEHNR and CDR2 FQNEAQ (reference sequence). CDR3 in DNA: TGTGCCAGCAGCTTCCCTACCCGGGAACACCAAGAGACCCAGTACTTC. Encoded protein: CASSFPTREHQETQYF.

This chain links TRBV20-1 with TRBJ2-5; the D is unclear. The CDR3 runs 11 residues. V lost 6 bases, J lost 11 bases, and 16 bases lay in between. Germline V gives CDR1 DFQATT, CDR2 SNEGSKA (reference sequence). CDR3 bases: TGCAGTGCGAGCATCCATGCAGAGCAGTACTTC. Its protein is CSASIHAEQYF.

This clonotype has more than one count but fewer than ten. The chain joins TRBV20-1 to TRBJ1-1, with no clear D. Germline V lookup: CDR1 DFQATT, CDR2 SNEGSKA (reference sequence). V lost 3 bases and J 4 bases, leaving 15 bases between the germline ends. The CDR3 consists of 14 residues. The CDR3 loop is CSASPHGRFTEAFF. CDR3 DNA sequence: TGCAGTGCTAGTCCGCATGGCCGTTTCACTGAAGCTTTCTTT.

The V and J genes are TRBV29-1 and TRBJ2-5; no reliable D call. With the DNA end fitting TRBJ2-7 better, the J assignment may be wrong. The CDR3 is 13 residues long. Looked up from germline, CDR1 is SQVTM and CDR2 is ANQGSEA. CDR3 residues: CSVGTIHSYEQYF. The CDR3 region has the DNA TGCAGCGTTGGCACGATTCACTCCTACGAGCAGTACTTC.

This chain joins TRBV15 and TRBJ2-1, with D perhaps matching TRBD2 (6 bases). The germline gives CDR1 LNHNV, CDR2 YYDKDF (reference sequence). Deletions cut 5 bases from V and 2 bases from J, with 10 bases between. The CDR3 runs to 14 residues. In nucleotides, the CDR3 is TGTGCCACCAGCGGGGGACTGACCTACAATGAGCAGTTCTTC. It codes for CATSGGLTYNEQFF.

This clonotype was detected a few times. The chain combines TRBV28 with TRBJ2-5, with 12 bases matching TRBD2. The CDR3 length is 15 residues. The V gene's germline CDR1 is MDHEN and CDR2 SYDVKM. The trim removed 5 bases at V and 3 bases at J, leaving 4 bases unmatched. The CDR3 DNA is TGTGCCAGCAGTCTAAGGACTAGCGGGGAAGAGACCCAGTACTTC. Translation gives CASSLRTSGEETQYF.

This clonotype has just a few counts. The chain couples TRBV29-1 to TRBJ1-2; D unresolved. Germline loops: CDR1 SQVTM, CDR2 ANQGSEA. The V end was cut by 2 bases, the J end by 1 base, with 11 bases between. This CDR3 is 14 amino acids long. The CDR3 nucleotides are TGCAGCGTTGAAAAATCTGACCTTAACTATGGCTACACCTTC. It specifies CSVEKSDLNYGYTF.

The J gene is TRBJ2-7, the V gene TRBV5-1; no definite D call. Germline CDR1 and CDR2: SGHRS and YFSETQ. Trimming removed 5 bases at V and 3 bases at J, with 12 bases between. This CDR3 has 13 amino acids. The CDR3 DNA reads as TGCGCCAGCAGGATGTCAGCGAACTACGAGCAGTACTTC. Protein: CASRMSANYEQYF. Variable domain in full (rest from reference TRBV5-1 and TRBJ2-7): KAGVTQTPRYLIKTRGQQVTLSCSPISGHRSVSWYQQTPGQGLQFLFEYFSETQRNKGNFPGRFSGRQFSNSRSEMNVSTLELGDSALYLCASRMSANYEQYFGPGTRLTVT.

The table lists this clonotype with a few counts. The V and J genes are TRBV7-8 and TRBJ2-5; TRBD1 matches at 9 bases. In germline, CDR1 is SGHVS, CDR2 FQNEAQ. This CDR3 region has 19 residues. V dropped 1 base and J dropped 4; count of bases not matched to a gene: 16. CDR3 sequence: CASSLDKIGTGILPETQYF. Here the CDR3 DNA reads TGTGCCAGCAGCTTAGATAAAATCGGGACAGGGATACTCCCAGAGACCCAGTACTTC.

The V call is TRBV4-1, the J call TRBJ2-7, with a possible D match to TRBD2 (6 bases). Looked up from germline, CDR1 is MGHRA and CDR2 is YSYEKL. The CDR3 is 15 residues long. The ends were cut back, 0 bases at V and 5 bases at J, with 14 bases in the middle. CDR3 DNA: TGCGCCAGCAGCCAAGATCTTCCGGGAGTAGACGAGCAGTACTTC. This sequence encodes CASSQDLPGVDEQYF.

This clonotype was picked up a small number of times. V usage is TRBV7-8 and J usage is TRBJ2-1, with a weak D call TRBD2 (5 bases). The DNA end lines up better with TRBJ2-7; the J call may be wrong. The CDR3 consists of 14 residues. Germline V gene lookup returns CDR1 SGHVS and CDR2 FQNEAQ. CDR3 residues: CASSFMEAVDEQYF. CDR3 DNA: TGTGCCAGCAGCTTCATGGAGGCGGTTGATGAGCAGTACTTC.

This clonotype appeared a few times. V usage is TRBV6-8 and J usage is TRBJ2-7; unclear D gene. Looked up from germline, CDR1 is MNHGY and CDR2 is SAAAGT. Deletions cut 9 bases from V and 6 bases from J, with 24 bases between. The CDR3 has 15 residues. The CDR3 bases are TGTGCCAGTCTTTGTTGGTCCGCTTTACTTCGCGAGCAGTACTTC. Its protein is CASLCWSALLREQYF.

The gene calls are TRBV14 and TRBJ1-6; 7 nucleotides line up with TRBD1. Germline-derived CDR1 and CDR2 are SGHDN and FVKESK. V trimming: 0 bases; J trimming: 9 bases; junction bases outside the gene matches: 11. CDR3 length: 17 residues. CDR3 sequence (DNA): TGTGCCAGCAGCCAAGATGCTCCGGGACAGACAGCTTCACCCCTCCACTTT. Translating gives CASSQDAPGQTASPLHF. Full variable domain (rest looked up from reference TRBV14 and TRBJ1-6): EAGVTQFPSHSVIEKGQTVTLRCDPISGHDNLYWYRRVMGKEIKFLLHFVKESKQDESGMPNNRFLAERTGGTYSTLKVQPAELEDSGVYFCASSQDAPGQTASPLHFGNGTRLTVT.

Turning to this clonotype: A junction end diverges from the germline sequence, so it may reflect a read error. V usage is TRBV10-3 and J usage is TRBJ2-1, with 9 bases lining up with TRBD1. CDR3 length equals 14 residues. The germline V gene encodes CDR1 ENHRY and CDR2 SYGVKD. This CDR3 is CAVREAQDRGEQFF. CDR3 DNA: TGTGCCGTCAGAGAGGCACAGGACAGGGGTGAGCAGTTCTTC.